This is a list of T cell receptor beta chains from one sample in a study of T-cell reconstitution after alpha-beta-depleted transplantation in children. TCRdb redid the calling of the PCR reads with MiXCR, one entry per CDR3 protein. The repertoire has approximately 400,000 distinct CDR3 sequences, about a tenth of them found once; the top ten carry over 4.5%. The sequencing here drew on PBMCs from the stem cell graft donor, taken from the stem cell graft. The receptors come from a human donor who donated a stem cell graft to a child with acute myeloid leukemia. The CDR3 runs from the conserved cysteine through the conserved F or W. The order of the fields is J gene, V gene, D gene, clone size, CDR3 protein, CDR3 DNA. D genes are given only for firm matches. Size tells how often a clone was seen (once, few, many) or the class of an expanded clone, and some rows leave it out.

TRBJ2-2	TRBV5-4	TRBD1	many	CASSWGQGAVTGELFF	TGTGCCAGCAGCTGGGGACAGGGGGCAGTAACCGGGGAGCTGTTTTTT
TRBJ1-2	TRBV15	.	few	CATRGRGPLDYGYTF	TGTGCCACCAGGGGCAGGGGCCCCTTGGACTATGGCTACACCTTC
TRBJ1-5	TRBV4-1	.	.	CASSQDGDVSNQPQHF	TGCGCCAGCAGCCAAGACGGGGATGTAAGCAATCAGCCCCAGCATTTT
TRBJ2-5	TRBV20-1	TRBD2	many	CSAIIAGEPSYQETQYF	TGCAGTGCCATAATAGCGGGGGAACCTTCGTACCAAGAGACCCAGTACTTC
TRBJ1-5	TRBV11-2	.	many	CASSLDSGVGPQHF	TGTGCCAGCAGCTTAGATAGTGGTGTTGGGCCCCAGCATTTT
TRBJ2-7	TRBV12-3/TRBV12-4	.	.	CASRLGASTYEQYF	TGTGCCAGTAGGCTGGGGGCCTCCACCTACGAGCAGTACTTC
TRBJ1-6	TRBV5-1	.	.	CASSSRPVAASPLHF	TGCGCCAGCAGCTCCCGTCCCGTGGCGGCTTCACCCCTCCACTTT
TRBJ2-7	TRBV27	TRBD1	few	CASSPRDRVTYEQYF	TGTGCCAGCAGCCCCAGGGACAGGGTTACCTACGAGCAGTACTTC
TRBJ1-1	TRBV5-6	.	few	CASSPITGSEAFF	TGTGCCAGCAGCCCGATCACGGGGTCTGAAGCTTTCTTT
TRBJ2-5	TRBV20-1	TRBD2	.	CSALTSLGETQYF	TGCAGTGCTCTGACTAGCCTGGGGGAGACCCAGTACTTC
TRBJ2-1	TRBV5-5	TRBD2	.	CASSLAPLSGGYNEQFF	TGTGCCAGCAGCTTGGCCCCTCTAAGCGGGGGTTACAATGAGCAGTTCTTC
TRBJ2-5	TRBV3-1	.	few	CASSQQLAKETQYF	TGTGCCAGCAGCCAGCAACTAGCCAAAGAGACCCAGTACTTC
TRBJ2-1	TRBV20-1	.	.	CSAPDSNSYNEQFF	TGCAGTGCCCCGGACAGTAACTCCTACAATGAGCAGTTCTTC
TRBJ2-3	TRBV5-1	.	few	CASIEGRLSTDTQYF	TGCGCCAGCATAGAGGGCCGACTGAGCACAGATACGCAGTATTTT
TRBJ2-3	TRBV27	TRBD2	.	CASSPNAFGGGMSTDTQYF	TGTGCCAGCAGCCCGAACGCGTTTGGGGGGGGAATGAGCACAGATACGCAGTATTTT
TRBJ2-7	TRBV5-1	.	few	CASSLDGGGSYEQYF	TGCGCCAGCAGCTTGGACGGCGGAGGTAGTTACGAGCAGTACTTC
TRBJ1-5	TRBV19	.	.	CASSIGGGFSNQPQHF	TGTGCCAGTAGTATAGGGGGGGGTTTTAGCAATCAGCCCCAGCATTTT
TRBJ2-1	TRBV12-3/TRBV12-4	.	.	CASSLRGSTAGNEQFF	TGTGCCAGCAGTTTAAGGGGGTCTACGGCGGGAAATGAGCAGTTCTTC
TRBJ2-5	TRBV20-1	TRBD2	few	CSAPTAGGPGETQYF	TGCAGTGCCCCTACAGCGGGAGGGCCAGGGGAGACCCAGTACTTC
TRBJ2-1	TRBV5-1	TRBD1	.	CASSGPTGGWYNEQFF	TGCGCCAGCAGCGGCCCCACAGGGGGCTGGTACAATGAGCAGTTCTTC
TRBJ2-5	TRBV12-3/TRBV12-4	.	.	CASSRPGAGKYF	TGTGCCAGCAGCCGTCCGGGGGCAGGAAAGTACTTC
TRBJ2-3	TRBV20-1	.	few	CSADMGQRSTDTQYF	TGCAGTGCTGATATGGGGCAGCGATCCACAGATACGCAGTATTTT
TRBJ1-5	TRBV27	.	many	CASSLFPGNQPQHF	TGTGCCAGCAGTTTGTTTCCCGGCAATCAGCCCCAGCATTTT
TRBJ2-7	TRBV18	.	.	CASSPVADAYEQYF	TGTGCCAGCTCACCAGTAGCGGATGCCTACGAGCAGTACTTC
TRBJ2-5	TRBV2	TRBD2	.	CASSDGGGQETQYF	TGTGCCAGCAGTGACGGGGGGGGCCAAGAGACCCAGTACTTC
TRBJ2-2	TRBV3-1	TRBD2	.	CASSQDRTSGRNTGELFF	TGTGCCAGCAGCCAAGATCGGACTAGCGGGAGAAACACCGGGGAGCTGTTTTTT
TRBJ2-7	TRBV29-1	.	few	CSVAVTTYEQYF	TGCAGCGTTGCGGTGACTACCTACGAGCAGTACTTC
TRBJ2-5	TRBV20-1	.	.	CSARAQTQYF	TGCAGTGCTAGAGCCCAGACCCAGTACTTC
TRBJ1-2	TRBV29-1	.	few	CSVVLLVQPGYGYTF	TGCAGCGTTGTTCTTCTTGTCCAGCCAGGCTATGGCTACACCTTC
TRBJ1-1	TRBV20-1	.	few	CSAFLQGKTEAFF	TGCAGTGCTTTCCTTCAGGGGAAGACTGAAGCTTTCTTT
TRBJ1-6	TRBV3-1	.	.	CASSPGLTDSPLHF	TGTGCCAGCAGCCCGGGACTCACCGATTCACCCCTCCACTTT
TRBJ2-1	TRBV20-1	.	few	CSALTSSSYNEQFF	TGCAGTGCTCTCACTAGCAGCTCCTACAATGAGCAGTTCTTC
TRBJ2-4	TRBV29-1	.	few	CSVDSLGGLIQYF	TGCAGCGTTGATAGTCTAGGAGGTCTCATTCAGTACTTC
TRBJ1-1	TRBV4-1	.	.	CASSQDQNREGMAFF	TGCGCCAGCAGCCAAGATCAGAATAGAGAAGGAATGGCTTTCTTT
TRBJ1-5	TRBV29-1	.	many	CSVHTGPNQPQHF	TGCAGCGTCCATACAGGTCCCAATCAGCCCCAGCATTTT
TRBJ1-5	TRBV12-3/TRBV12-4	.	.	CASSLELLGQQDQPQHF	TGTGCCAGCAGTTTAGAATTATTAGGGCAGCAAGATCAGCCCCAGCATTTT
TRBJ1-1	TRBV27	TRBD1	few	CASSINRGGTEAFF	TGTGCCAGCAGTATCAACAGGGGTGGCACTGAAGCTTTCTTT
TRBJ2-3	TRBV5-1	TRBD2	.	CASSFEGLAGHTDTQYF	TGCGCCAGCAGCTTCGAGGGACTAGCGGGCCACACAGATACGCAGTATTTT
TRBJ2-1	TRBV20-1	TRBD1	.	CSARGRPGQGAWEQFF	TGCAGTGCTAGAGGGAGACCGGGACAGGGGGCATGGGAGCAGTTCTTC
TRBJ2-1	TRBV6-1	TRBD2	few	CASSGLAGAGFEQFF	TGTGCCAGCAGTGGATTAGCGGGAGCCGGGTTTGAGCAGTTCTTC
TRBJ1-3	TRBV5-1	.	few	CASSSTAGNTIYF	TGCGCCAGCAGCTCTACAGCTGGAAACACCATATATTTT
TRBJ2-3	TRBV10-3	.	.	CAIRERKSTDTQYF	TGTGCCATCAGGGAGCGGAAAAGCACAGATACGCAGTATTTT
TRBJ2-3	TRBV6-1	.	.	CASSEGWGTTDTQYF	TGTGCCAGCAGTGAAGGATGGGGAACGACAGATACGCAGTATTTT
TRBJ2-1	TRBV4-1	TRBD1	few	CASSQRGQGINYNEQFF	TGCGCCAGCAGCCAGCGGGGACAGGGGATAAACTACAATGAGCAGTTCTTC
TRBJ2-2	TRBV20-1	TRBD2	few	CSARVSGGAGELFF	TGCAGTGCTAGGGTTAGCGGGGGTGCCGGGGAGCTGTTTTTT
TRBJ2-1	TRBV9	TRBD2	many	CASSSYPKREWSGSYNEQFF	TGTGCCAGCAGCTCCTATCCCAAGAGAGAGTGGAGCGGGAGTTACAATGAGCAGTTCTTC
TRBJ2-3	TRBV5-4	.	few	CASSLAGGPSTDTQYF	TGTGCCAGCAGCTTGGCCGGCGGGCCTAGCACAGATACGCAGTATTTT
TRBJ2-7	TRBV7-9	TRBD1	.	CASSARDRASYEQYF	TGTGCCAGCAGCGCCCGGGACAGGGCTTCCTACGAGCAGTACTTC
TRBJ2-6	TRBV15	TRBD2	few	CATSRDRAGAAGANVLTF	TGTGCCACCAGCAGAGATCGGGCGGGAGCGGCTGGGGCCAACGTCCTGACTTTC
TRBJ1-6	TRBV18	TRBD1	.	CASSPVTGSSYNSPLHF	TGTGCCAGCTCACCCGTGACAGGGAGCTCCTATAATTCACCCCTCCACTTT
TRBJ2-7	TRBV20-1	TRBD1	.	CSARETGTGLNEQYF	TGCAGTGCTAGGGAGACCGGGACAGGACTCAACGAGCAGTACTTC
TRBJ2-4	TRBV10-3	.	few	CAISEGGGGPIAKNIQYF	TGTGCCATCAGTGAAGGGGGCGGGGGGCCGATAGCCAAAAACATTCAGTACTTC
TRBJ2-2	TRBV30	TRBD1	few	CAWSHETGATGELFF	TGTGCCTGGAGCCATGAGACAGGGGCCACCGGGGAGCTGTTTTTT
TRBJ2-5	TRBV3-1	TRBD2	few	CASSLVLLAVETQYF	TGTGCCAGCAGCCTCGTCTTGCTAGCGGTAGAGACCCAGTACTTC